Listed below are T cell receptor beta chains from one sample, sequenced in a study of blood T cells in healthy people across ages. TCRdb processed the 5' RACE reads anew with MiXCR; each CDR3 protein has one entry. The data contain over 1,500,000 distinct CDR3 sequences, 30% to 40% of them seen just once; the ten biggest clones take up 20% to 25%. Sequenced sample: blood. The receptors were gathered from a human donor in good health. CDR3s include the opening cysteine and the closing phenylalanine or tryptophan. Each record gives: V gene, D gene, J gene, clone size, CDR3 protein, CDR3 DNA. A D gene is named only where the DNA matches it firmly. Clone size is shown for a subset of rows, as once, few, many or a class of expanded clone.

TRBV12-3/TRBV12-4,.,TRBJ2-7,.,CASSSSWGPQYF,TGTGCCAGCAGTTCTAGCTGGGGACCGCAGTACTTC
TRBV20-1,.,TRBJ1-1,.,CSARVAGLTEAFF,TGCAGTGCTAGAGTTGCTGGGCTCACTGAAGCTTTCTTT
TRBV12-3/TRBV12-4,TRBD1,TRBJ2-7,.,CASSLHRGGEQYF,TGTGCCAGCAGTTTGCACAGGGGCGGCGAGCAGTACTTC
TRBV4-1,TRBD1,TRBJ2-7,.,CASSQVLIEPGQTSYEQYF,TGCGCCAGCAGCCAAGTTTTGATTGAACCGGGACAGACCTCCTACGAGCAGTACTTC
TRBV4-1,TRBD2,TRBJ2-5,.,CASSHPPGTSMETQYF,TGCGCCAGCAGCCATCCTCCCGGGACTAGCATGGAGACCCAGTACTTC
TRBV20-1,.,TRBJ2-1,few,CSARDGAFYNEQFF,TGCAGTGCTAGGGACGGGGCCTTCTACAATGAGCAGTTCTTC
TRBV29-1,.,TRBJ2-5,.,CSAPPFGDEQYF,TGCAGCGCACCTCCTTTTGGGGATGAGCAGTACTTC
TRBV12-3/TRBV12-4,TRBD2,TRBJ2-3,.,CASSGGAGSTDTQYF,TGTGCCAGTAGCGGGGGGGCTGGAAGTACAGATACGCAGTATTTT
TRBV12-3/TRBV12-4,TRBD1,TRBJ1-2,many,CASSPGTGAYGYTF,TGTGCCAGCAGCCCAGGGACAGGCGCGTATGGCTACACCTTC
TRBV20-1,.,TRBJ2-5,.,CSAEPRKGQWGGTQYF,TGCAGTGCGGAGCCGCGCAAGGGACAGTGGGGAGGGACCCAGTACTTC
TRBV15,TRBD2,TRBJ2-1,.,CATSERGVEQFF,TGTGCCACCAGCGAACGGGGGGTCGAGCAGTTCTTC
TRBV20-1,TRBD1,TRBJ2-7,few,CSARDWAGTGLYEQYF,TGCAGTGCTAGAGATTGGGCGGGGACAGGGCTCTACGAGCAGTACTTC
TRBV20-1,.,TRBJ2-5,.,CSADSRKETQYF,TGCAGTGCAGACTCTAGAAAGGAGACCCAGTACTTC
TRBV7-8,.,TRBJ1-2,many,CASSSPDPFFRDKVYYGYTF,TGTGCCAGCAGCTCACCCGATCCTTTCTTCCGGGACAAGGTCTACTATGGCTACACCTTC
TRBV4-3,TRBD1,TRBJ2-6,.,CASSQDVGGYSGANVLTF,TGCGCCAGCAGCCAAGATGTAGGGGGCTACTCTGGGGCCAACGTCCTGACTTTC
TRBV20-1,.,TRBJ2-4,.,CSARTGVADIQYF,TGCAGTGCTCGGACGGGGGTTGCGGACATTCAGTACTTC
TRBV5-8,.,TRBJ1-2,.,CASSLYAGNYGYTF,TGTGCCAGCAGCTTGTACGCGGGGAACTATGGCTACACCTTC
TRBV12-3/TRBV12-4,.,TRBJ2-5,.,CASSFSGTPETQYF,TGTGCCAGCAGTTTTTCAGGAACTCCGGAGACCCAGTACTTC
TRBV10-3,TRBD1,TRBJ2-1,.,CAISTRDRDYNEQFF,TGTGCCATCAGTACCCGGGACAGGGACTACAATGAGCAGTTCTTC
TRBV7-9,.,TRBJ1-3,few,CASSLGEPNSGNTIYF,TGTGCCAGCAGCTTGGGGGAGCCAAACTCTGGAAACACCATATATTTT
TRBV29-1,.,TRBJ2-7,once,CSVEESVLWSEQYF,TGCAGCGTTGAAGAGAGCGTGTTGTGGAGCGAGCAGTACTTC
TRBV7-6,TRBD2,TRBJ2-1,.,CASSLVRWGGSYNEQFF,TGTGCCAGCAGCTTAGTGAGGTGGGGGGGCTCCTACAATGAGCAGTTCTTC
TRBV29-1,.,TRBJ1-2,many,CSVEWWTGNYGYTF,TGCAGCGTTGAGTGGTGGACGGGTAACTATGGCTACACCTTC
TRBV28,.,TRBJ2-7,.,CASTFGGEISYEQYF,TGTGCCAGCACCTTTGGAGGGGAGATCTCCTACGAGCAGTACTTC
TRBV6-5,TRBD1,TRBJ1-2,.,CASSGTGASNYGYTF,TGTGCCAGCAGTGGGACAGGGGCATCTAACTATGGCTACACCTTC
TRBV4-2,.,TRBJ2-7,.,CASSQATWDGQYEQYF,TGTGCCAGCAGCCAAGCGACCTGGGACGGGCAGTACGAGCAGTACTTC
TRBV7-8,.,TRBJ1-2,few,CASSLHLEDDYTF,TGTGCCAGCAGCTTACATCTGGAGGATGACTACACCTTC
TRBV7-8,TRBD2,TRBJ2-1,.,CASSLRPGGAVNEQFF,TGTGCCAGCAGCTTACGCCCCGGGGGGGCGGTAAATGAGCAGTTCTTC
TRBV20-1,TRBD1,TRBJ1-2,.,CGARKGQAGYTF,TGCGGTGCTAGAAAGGGACAGGCCGGCTACACCTTC
TRBV4-1,.,TRBJ1-1,.,CASSQDISSEAFF,TGCGCCAGCAGCCAAGATATATCCTCCGAAGCTTTCTTT
TRBV7-9,.,TRBJ2-5,few,CASSYAEGTPGTQYF,TGTGCCAGCAGCTACGCCGAGGGGACCCCAGGGACCCAGTACTTC
TRBV20-1,TRBD2,TRBJ2-5,once,CSAREFGTKETQYF,TGCAGTGCTAGAGAATTCGGGACTAAAGAGACCCAGTACTTC
TRBV5-7,.,TRBJ2-7,.,CASSSEAGTHEQYF,TGTGCCAGCAGCTCGGAGGCAGGAACCCACGAGCAGTACTTC
TRBV2,.,TRBJ1-2,.,CASAWSLYGYTF,TGTGCCAGCGCATGGAGTCTCTATGGCTACACCTTC
TRBV7-2,TRBD1,TRBJ2-5,few,CASSFTKDRGQEQYF,TGTGCCAGCAGCTTTACCAAGGACAGGGGGCAAGAGCAGTACTTC
TRBV5-4,.,TRBJ1-1,.,CASSLVRGTNTEAFF,TGTGCCAGCAGCTTGGTTCGGGGCACGAACACTGAAGCTTTCTTT
TRBV6-2/TRBV6-3,.,TRBJ2-1,.,CASSPDWEAYNEQFF,TGTGCCAGCAGCCCGGACTGGGAGGCCTACAATGAGCAGTTCTTC
TRBV18,.,TRBJ1-6,few,CASSPSGVDSPLHF,TGTGCCAGCTCACCGTCAGGGGTGGATTCACCCCTCCACTTT
TRBV20-1,.,TRBJ1-2,.,CSAPDMEAGYTF,TGCAGTGCTCCAGATATGGAGGCTGGTTACACCTTC
TRBV9,.,TRBJ2-3,.,CASSPHGGAIADTQYF,TGTGCCAGCAGCCCTCATGGGGGGGCCATTGCAGATACGCAGTATTTT
TRBV7-2,.,TRBJ1-2,few,CASSNGRTPGYGYTF,TGTGCCAGCAGTAACGGTAGAACACCCGGCTATGGCTACACCTTC
TRBV4-2,.,TRBJ1-1,.,CASRPEPGQKNTEAFF,TGTGCCAGCAGACCCGAACCGGGACAAAAGAACACTGAAGCTTTCTTT
TRBV15,.,TRBJ2-3,.,CATSRRTASTDTQYF,TGTGCCACCAGCAGAAGGACAGCCAGCACAGATACGCAGTATTTT
TRBV5-6,.,TRBJ2-1,.,CASSSGTENNEQFF,TGTGCCAGCAGCAGCGGGACAGAAAACAATGAGCAGTTCTTC